Shown below are 11 T cell receptor beta chains from a single sample sequenced in a study of cytomegalovirus exposure and HLA in healthy donors. It was with 60 Vbeta and 13 Jbeta primers that the PCR ran. TCRdb keeps only in-frame clones here, not all; method: immunoSEQ multiplex PCR. Counted here are about 98,000 clones, around two thirds occurring once; the ten biggest clones make up about 1.8%. The source material was PBMCs. These receptors were obtained from a male donor in good health and CMV-seronegative.

The V and J genes are TRBV27 and TRBJ2-5; the match to TRBD1 covers 10 bases. In germline, CDR1 is MNHEY, CDR2 SMNVEV (reference sequence). This CDR3 has 14 amino acids. The J segment lost 7 bases and the V segment lost 2 bases, leaving 4 bases of the junction unmatched. The CDR3 sequence: CASSLPGTGVTQYF. For the CDR3, the DNA is TGTGCCAGCAGTTTACCGGGGACAGGGGTGACCCAGTACTTC.

The rearrangement uses TRBV7-6 and TRBJ2-1, with 8 bases matching TRBD2. The CDR3 covers 15 residues. Trimming removed 2 bases from V and 9 bases from J; junction bases left unmatched: 9. CDR1 is SGHVS, CDR2 FNYEAQ, per germline. CDR3 sequence (DNA): TGTGCCAGCAGCTTAAATCCGGCTAGCGGGTTTGAGCAGTTCTTC. Its protein is CASSLNPASGFEQFF.

The chain is built from TRBV10-3 and TRBJ1-1, with D hard to call. V dropped 6 bases and J dropped 0 bases, with 11 bases sitting between them. The CDR3 is 14 residues long. CDR1 ENHRY and CDR2 SYGVKD come from the germline V gene. The DNA of the CDR3 is TGTGCCATCAGCCCCGGGATGATGAACACTGAAGCTTTCTTT. The encoded protein is CAISPGMMNTEAFF.

This clone was picked up a small number of times. This sequence joins TRBV7-9 and TRBJ1-4, with 7 bases aligning to TRBD1. Looked up from germline, CDR1 is SEHNR and CDR2 is FQNEAQ (reference sequence). The V segment lost 5 bases and the J segment 8 bases; nucleotides outside the gene matches: 11. The CDR3 consists of 15 residues. CDR3 bases: TGTGCCAGCAGCAGCAGACAGGGCTCGGGAGAAAAACTGTTTTTT. Translated: CASSSRQGSGEKLFF.

In its sample, this clone was seen a few times. J is TRBJ2-3 and V is TRBV5-4, with D uncertain. The CDR3 is made up of 16 amino acids. Between the trimmed V and J ends, which lost 0 bases and 3 bases, there was a span of 14 bases. Germline V gives CDR1 SGHNT, CDR2 YYREEE (reference sequence). The CDR3 DNA sequence: TGTGCCAGCAGCTTGGCGGCGGCACATGGGACAGATACGCAGTATTTT. Its translation is CASSLAAAHGTDTQYF.

The V gene is TRBV18, the J gene TRBJ1-1; no reliable D call. Trimming shortened V by 3 bases and J by 5 bases, and 7 bases separated the two germline ends. Germline lookup yields CDR1 KGHSH and CDR2 LQKENI. There are 12 residues in the CDR3. The DNA of the CDR3 is TGTGCCAGCTCACCTCCGAGGACTGAAGCTTTCTTT. This translates into CASSPPRTEAFF.

The genes are TRBV9 and TRBJ2-1; 7 positions match TRBD1. Germline V gene sequence: CDR1 SGDLS, CDR2 YYNGEE. V gave up 3 bases and J gave up 8 bases; unmatched junction bases: 5. There are 13 residues in the CDR3. CDR3 sequence (DNA): TGTGCCAGCAGCGGACTACAGGGGCATGAGCAGTTCTTC. It codes for CASSGLQGHEQFF.

The chain is built from TRBV5-1 and TRBJ1-2, with 8 positions matching TRBD1. This CDR3 spans 13 amino acids. Germline V gene lookup returns CDR1 SGHRS and CDR2 YFSETQ. V was pared by 6 bases and J by 8 bases, with 9 bases of the junction left unmatched. Written as DNA, the CDR3 is TGCGCCAGCACCTCGGACAGGGCTAAAGGCTACACCTTC. Amino acid sequence: CASTSDRAKGYTF.

The rearrangement joins TRBV5-4 to TRBJ2-2, with 9 bases aligning to TRBD1. J lost 6 bases, V lost 9 bases, and 3 bases had no gene match. The CDR3 is 12 residues long. Per the germline V gene, CDR1 is SGHNT and CDR2 is YYREEE (reference sequence). The chain's CDR3 is CATDRGSGELFF. The CDR3 DNA follows: TGTGCCACCGACAGGGGGTCCGGGGAGCTGTTTTTT.

CDR3 DNA: TGCGCCAGCAGCGAGCGGCATTCCTACAATGAGCAGTTCTTC. Its translation: CASSERHSYNEQFF. The chain combines TRBV5-1 with TRBJ2-1; a possible D gene is TRBD2 (5 bases). Per the germline V gene, CDR1 is SGHRS and CDR2 is YFSETQ. The CDR3 has 14 amino acids. Trimming pared 4 bases from V and 1 base from J, leaving 9 bases between.

This chain connects TRBV6-5 to TRBJ2-5; TRBD2 aligns across 8 bases. V shed 2 bases and J 5 bases; nucleotides not matched to a gene: 7. The CDR3 totals 15 residues. The V gene's germline CDR1 is MNHEY and CDR2 SVGAGI. The CDR3 nucleotides read TGTGCCAGCAGTTACCCCAGCGGGAGTGGGGAGACCCAGTACTTC. It codes for CASSYPSGSGETQYF.